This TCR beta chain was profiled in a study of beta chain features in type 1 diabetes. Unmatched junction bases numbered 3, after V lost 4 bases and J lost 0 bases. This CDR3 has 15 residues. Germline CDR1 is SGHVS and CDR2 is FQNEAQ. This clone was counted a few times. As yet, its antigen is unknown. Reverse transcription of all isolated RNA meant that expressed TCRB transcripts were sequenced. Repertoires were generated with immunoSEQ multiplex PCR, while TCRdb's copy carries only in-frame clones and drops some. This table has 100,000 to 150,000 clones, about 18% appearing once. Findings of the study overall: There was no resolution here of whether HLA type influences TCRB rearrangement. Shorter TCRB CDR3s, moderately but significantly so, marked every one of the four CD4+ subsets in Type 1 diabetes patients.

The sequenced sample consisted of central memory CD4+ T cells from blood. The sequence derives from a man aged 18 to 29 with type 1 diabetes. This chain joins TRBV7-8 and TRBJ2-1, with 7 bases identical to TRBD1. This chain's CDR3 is CASSSTGSSYNEQFF. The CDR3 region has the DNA TGTGCCAGCAGCTCGACAGGGAGCTCCTACAATGAGCAGTTCTTC.